This TCR beta chain comes out of a study of shared clonotypes between healthy human individuals. About the study: Contributing individuals were two females and three males aged 18 to 49.

Per germline, CDR1 SNHLY and CDR2 FYNNEI. The CDR3 runs 14 residues. V lost 3 bases and J 4 bases, leaving 12 bases between the germline ends. Per the authors' pipeline: Junction-only sequences without quality scores were provided by ImmunoSEQ, so filtering was different. The data were produced by immunoSEQ multiplex PCR, yet TCRdb's version contains in-frame clones alone and is incomplete. The DNA gave D and trimming, while V, J and clone size come from that table. The data contain some 1,100,000 clones, 70% to 80% of them seen just once; the ten biggest clones take up approximately 0.56%. Adult donors, all healthy and HIV-negative, had no recent acute infections or vaccinations.

This TCR derives from a man aged 18 to 30 in good health. Some clones in this sample may be carry-over from other donors' samples. Sequenced input: memory CD4+ T cells from PBMCs. Stated subset: CD45RA-negative fraction. The chain carries TRBV2 and TRBJ2-5; no firm D call. DNA of the CDR3: TGTGCCAGCAGTGATTCGCACCAAGGAGAGACCCAGTACTTC. Encoded protein: CASSDSHQGETQYF.